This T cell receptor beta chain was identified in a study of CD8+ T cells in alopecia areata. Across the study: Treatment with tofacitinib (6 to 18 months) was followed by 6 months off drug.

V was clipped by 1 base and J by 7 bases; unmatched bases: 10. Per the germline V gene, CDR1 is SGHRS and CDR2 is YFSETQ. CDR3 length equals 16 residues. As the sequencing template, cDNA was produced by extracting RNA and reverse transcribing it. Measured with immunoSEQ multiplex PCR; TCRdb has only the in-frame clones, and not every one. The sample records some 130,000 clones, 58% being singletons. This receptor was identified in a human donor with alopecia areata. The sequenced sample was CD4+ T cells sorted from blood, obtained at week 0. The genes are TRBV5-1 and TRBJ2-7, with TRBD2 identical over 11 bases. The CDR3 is CASSLIAGGRGLEQYF. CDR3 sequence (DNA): TGCGCCAGCAGCTTGATAGCGGGGGGGCGTGGATTAGAGCAGTACTTC.